These 15 T cell receptor beta chains were all obtained from the same sample, sequenced in a study of cytotoxic CD8 clonotypes in ibrutinib-treated CLL (dated by TCRdb to the early 2020s). Library preparation was by the immunoSEQ multiplex PCR assay. TCRdb retrieved this table from immuneACCESS and kept in-frame rearrangements only. Not all clones are present; in checked studies, unresolved V genes account for under half, and no reason is known for the remainder. This sample holds 15,000 to 20,000 clones; 65% to 70% were observed only once. Jointly, the top ten make up 15% to 20% of the sample. The sample was PBMCs, taken before ibrutinib treatment. The receptors derive from a human donor with chronic lymphocytic leukemia.

The chain carries TRBV7-3 and TRBJ2-3; D is undetermined. The CDR3 is made up of 13 amino acids. Trimming pared 1 base from V and 2 bases from J, leaving 4 bases between. CDR1 is SGHTA and CDR2 is FQGTGA in the germline V gene. CDR3 in amino acids: CASSLSHTDTQYF. CDR3 coding DNA: TGTGCCAGCAGCTTAAGTCACACAGATACGCAGTATTTT.

The J gene is TRBJ2-3, the V gene TRBV7-3; the D is unclear. Germline lookup yields CDR1 SGHTA and CDR2 FQGTGA. The CDR3 is made up of 13 amino acids. The V gene lost 1 base and the J gene lost 3 bases, with 5 bases spanning the gap. As DNA, the CDR3 is TGTGCCAGCAGCTTAAGGTTGACAGATACGCAGTATTTT. Encoded protein: CASSLRLTDTQYF.

V is TRBV28 and J is TRBJ1-6, with D perhaps matching TRBD1 (6 bases). V shed 3 bases and J shed 7 bases, with 16 bases lying between them. The CDR3 loop spans 16 amino acids. Germline values: CDR1 MDHEN, CDR2 SYDVKM. CDR3 sequence: CASSLFRGAGNSPLHF. The CDR3 nucleotides are TGTGCCAGCAGTTTGTTCCGGGGGGCTGGAAATTCACCCCTCCACTTT.

CDR3 sequence (DNA): TGTGCCAGCAGCTTAACGGGACAGGGGTGGACAGATACGCAGTATTTT. This sequence encodes CASSLTGQGWTDTQYF. The chain carries TRBV7-6 and TRBJ2-3, with 10 bases identical to TRBD1. Germline V gene data show CDR1 as SGHVS and CDR2 as FNYEAQ. This CDR3 has 16 amino acids. V lost 2 bases and J lost 3; bases outside the gene matches: 5.

The V gene is TRBV5-1, the J gene TRBJ1-4; the match to TRBD1 covers 7 bases. CDR1 and CDR2 (germline): SGHRS, YFSETQ. The CDR3 runs 15 residues. Unmatched junction bases numbered 3, after V lost 2 bases and J lost 2 bases. CDR3 sequence: CASSFTGDTNEKLFF. CDR3 sequence (DNA): TGCGCCAGCAGCTTTACAGGGGACACTAATGAAAAACTGTTTTTT.

The chain combines TRBV4-2 with TRBJ1-1; D gene unclear. This CDR3 has 14 amino acids. The germline V gene has CDR1 LGHNA and CDR2 YNFKEQ. Trimming left V 5 bases short and J 1 base short, with 11 bases between. The CDR3 is CASSAYVQNTEAFF. CDR3 DNA: TGTGCCAGCAGCGCATACGTCCAGAACACTGAAGCTTTCTTT.

The V gene is TRBV9, the J gene TRBJ2-3; D uncertain. This CDR3 comprises 12 residues. CDR1 SGDLS and CDR2 YYNGEE come from the germline V gene. Trimming cost V 4 bases and J 2 bases, with 5 bases left between them. This CDR3 is CASSRSTDTQYF. Written as DNA, the CDR3 is TGTGCCAGCAGCAGGTCCACAGATACGCAGTATTTT. The whole variable domain, filled in from reference TRBV9 and TRBJ2-3, reads DSGVTQTPKHLITATGQRVTLRCSPRSGDLSVYWYQQSLDQGLQFLIQYYNGEERAKGNILERFSAQQFPDLHSELNLSSLELGDSALYFCASSRSTDTQYFGPGTRLTVL.

Only one count was recorded for this clone. This chain joins TRBV11-2 and TRBJ1-1, with D hard to call. CDR1 SGHAT and CDR2 FQNNGV come from the germline V gene. The CDR3 sequence is 13 residues long. The V gene lost 3 bases and the J gene lost 5 bases, with 10 bases spanning the gap. CDR3 nucleotides: TGTGCCAGCAGCTTGATTCTAGGGACTGAAGCTTTCTTT. Amino acid sequence: CASSLILGTEAFF.

V usage is TRBV20-1 and J usage is TRBJ2-1; D is perhaps TRBD2 (5 bases). V dropped 2 bases and J dropped 10 bases, with 9 bases sitting between them. CDR3 size: 11 residues. The germline V gene has CDR1 DFQATT and CDR2 SNEGSKA (reference sequence). This chain's CDR3 is CSARQDLEQFF. CDR3 sequence (DNA): TGCAGTGCTAGACAGGACTTGGAGCAGTTCTTC.

V usage is TRBV4-1 and J usage is TRBJ2-7, with D perhaps given as TRBD1 or TRBD2 (5 bases each). The CDR3 sequence is 16 residues long. Germline CDR1 MGHRA, CDR2 YSYEKL. V shed 0 bases and J shed 4 bases, with 16 bases lying between them. In nucleotides, the CDR3 is TGCGCCAGCAGCCAAGAGAGCTGGGACGAATTTTACGAGCAGTACTTC. This codes for CASSQESWDEFYEQYF.

This clone was picked up one time. The gene calls are TRBV7-8 and TRBJ2-3; 11 positions agree with TRBD2. The CDR3 totals 18 residues. Germline CDR1 reads SGHVS; CDR2 reads FQNEAQ. The J segment lost 0 bases and the V segment lost 2 bases, leaving 7 bases of the junction unmatched. CDR3 sequence reads: CASSLLGTSGSSTDTQYF. In DNA, the CDR3 is TGTGCCAGCAGCTTACTCGGGACTAGCGGATCTAGCACAGATACGCAGTATTTT.

The chain is built from TRBV7-9 and TRBJ1-2, with D perhaps matching TRBD1 (5 bases). The germline CDR1 and CDR2 sequences are SEHNR and FQNEAQ (reference sequence). Trimming cost V 5 bases and J 3 bases, with 13 bases left between them. There are 14 residues in the CDR3. The CDR3 sequence: CASSPGGQDYGYTF. The CDR3 coding sequence is TGTGCCAGCAGCCCCGGTGGACAAGACTATGGCTACACCTTC.

This clone was counted a few times. V gene TRBV7-2 combines with J gene TRBJ2-6; a weak D match, TRBD1 (6 bases). Per the germline V gene, CDR1 is SGHTA and CDR2 is FQGNSA. V shed 5 bases and J shed 0 bases, with 8 bases lying between them. The CDR3 contains 15 residues. CDR3 sequence reads: CASSQQGSGANVLTF. The DNA of the CDR3 is TGTGCCAGCAGCCAACAGGGCTCTGGGGCCAACGTCCTGACTTTC. The full variable domain, completed using reference TRBV7-2 and TRBJ2-6, is GAGVSQSPSNKVTEKGKDVELRCDPISGHTALYWYRQSLGQGLEFLIYFQGNSAPDKSGLPSDRFSAERTGGSVSTLTIQRTQQEDSAVYLCASSQQGSGANVLTFGAGSRLTVL.

In its sample, this clone ranks as medium-sized (0.01 to 0.1%). J is TRBJ1-1 and V is TRBV5-1; 8 bases align to TRBD1. CDR3 size: 17 residues. The germline CDR1 and CDR2 sequences are SGHRS and YFSETQ. Unmatched junction bases numbered 8, after V lost 0 bases and J lost 1 base. The CDR3 coding sequence is TGCGCCAGCAGCTTGGAGTTCCCCGGGACAGGGAACACTGAAGCTTTCTTT. Its protein is CASSLEFPGTGNTEAFF.

V and J are TRBV5-1 and TRBJ2-4, with 8 positions matching TRBD1. J gave up 4 bases and V 4 bases, and 13 bases lay outside the gene matches. CDR1 and CDR2 (germline): SGHRS, YFSETQ. The CDR3 runs 17 residues. The CDR3 nucleotides are TGCGCCAGCAGCGAACTAAGGACAGGGTCAGCGAAAAACATTCAGTACTTC. Translation gives CASSELRTGSAKNIQYF.